Below are 7 T cell receptor beta chains sequenced from a single sample in a study of memory CD4+ T cells and cytomegalovirus serostatus. Generated by immunoSEQ multiplex PCR, the TCRdb table keeps only in-frame clones and is missing some. The sample includes under 75,000 clones, 60% to 85% of them seen just once. The sort gate was single viable CD3+CD4+CD8-CD45RO+ cells for memory CD4+ T cells. Material: memory CD4+ T cells from blood. These receptors were obtained from an adult in good health and CMV-seronegative. Some clones in this sample may be carry-over from other donors' samples.

In this sample, this clone turned up a few times. J is TRBJ1-3 and V is TRBV10-1; no clear D. The V end was cut by 7 bases, the J end by 0 bases, with 13 bases between. There are 15 residues in the CDR3. The germline CDR1 and CDR2 sequences are WNHNN and SYGVQD (reference sequence). The CDR3 region has the DNA TGCGCCAGCAAATTACAGAAAAGCTCTGGAAACACCATATATTTT. Translation gives CASKLQKSSGNTIYF.

This clone was found once. The chain couples TRBV10-2 to TRBJ2-6; D not resolved. The CDR3 contains 13 residues. Germline CDR1 and CDR2: WSHSY and SAAADI. Trimming shortened V by 2 bases and J by 4 bases, and 3 bases separated the two germline ends. CDR3 amino acids: CASSEAGANVLTF. The CDR3 DNA follows: TGCGCCAGCAGTGAGGCCGGGGCCAACGTCCTGACTTTC.

The J gene is TRBJ1-4, the V gene TRBV9, with 9 bases that match TRBD1. There are 17 residues in the CDR3. Trimming at V came to 0 bases and at J to 8 bases, leaving 11 bases not matched to a gene. Germline CDR1 reads SGDLS; CDR2 reads YYNGEE. The CDR3 nucleotides read TGTGCCAGCAGCGTAGAGGGACAGGGACTATTAGGCGAAAAACTGTTTTTT. This encodes CASSVEGQGLLGEKLFF.

This rearrangement joins TRBV5-5 to TRBJ2-7; D unclear. V dropped 4 bases and J dropped 3 bases, with 8 bases sitting between them. Germline loops: CDR1 SGHKS, CDR2 YYEKEE (reference sequence). CDR3 size: 12 residues. The CDR3 is CASSQENYEQYF. CDR3 DNA: TGTGCCAGCAGCCAGGAGAACTACGAGCAGTACTTC.

J is TRBJ2-3 and V is TRBV9, with D unresolved. Germline CDR1 reads SGDLS; CDR2 reads YYNGEE. V was shortened by 2 bases and J by 0 bases, with 13 bases between the two germline ends. CDR3 length equals 16 residues. CDR3 bases: TGTGCCAGCAGCGTTATGGGCGGTCCTAGCACAGATACGCAGTATTTT. Translating it yields CASSVMGGPSTDTQYF.

This rearrangement joins TRBV7-8 to TRBJ2-5, with D possibly TRBD2 on 5 matching bases. CDR1 and CDR2 (germline): SGHVS, FQNEAQ. The V gene lost 5 bases and the J gene lost 1 base, with 26 bases spanning the gap. The CDR3 is made up of 19 amino acids. As DNA, the CDR3 is TGTGCCAGCAGCCCAACTAGGGATTTTCATCCCCGAGCCCAAGAGACCCAGTACTTC. Translation gives CASSPTRDFHPRAQETQYF.

With regard to this clone: The junction does not match germline at one end; this may be a read error. This chain links TRBV7-2 with TRBJ1-2; 8 nucleotides match TRBD1. Germline assignment: CDR1 SGHTA and CDR2 FQGNSA. CDR3 length equals 13 residues. The CDR3: CASSLPDRAPEVF. The CDR3 bases are TGTGCCAGCAGCTTACCGGACAGGGCACCGGAGGTCTTC.